These 13 T cell receptor beta chains were all obtained from the same sample, sequenced in a study of T-cell memory formation after mild COVID-19. TCRdb analysed the 5' RACE reads with MiXCR anew, one entry per CDR3 protein. The repertoire holds 250,000 to 300,000 distinct CDR3 sequences, with approximately 16% as singletons. Sequencing used PBMCs or a T cell subset sorted from them (not recorded which). Source of these receptors: a man younger than 35 who had mild COVID-19 (a few samples of this study predate the infection). Cell type and time point are not known.

The gene calls are TRBV6-5 and TRBJ2-2, with D unclear. Trimming removed 7 bases from V and 1 base from J, with 7 bases in between. Germline loops: CDR1 MNHEY, CDR2 SVGAGI. The CDR3 covers 13 residues. The CDR3 nucleotides read TGTGCCAGCATAGTCCTGAACACCGGGGAGCTGTTTTTT. Its protein product is CASIVLNTGELFF.

This clonotype came up a few times. The chain recombines TRBV20-1 with TRBJ2-1; 10 bases map to TRBD2. V shed 4 bases and J 8 bases; nucleotides not matched to a gene: 8. Germline assignment: CDR1 DFQATT and CDR2 SNEGSKA (reference sequence). CDR3 length: 14 residues. This CDR3 reads CSAMSGGASYEQFF. DNA of the CDR3: TGCAGTGCTATGAGCGGGGGGGCCTCGTATGAGCAGTTCTTC.

This clonotype was observed a handful of times. The chain employs TRBV7-9 and TRBJ2-3, with a tentative D call TRBD1 (5 bases). Germline V gives CDR1 SEHNR, CDR2 FQNEAQ (reference sequence). The CDR3 contains 16 residues. Trimming pared 1 base from V and 1 base from J, leaving 12 bases between. CDR3 residues: CASSLDPGQRTDTQYF. CDR3 DNA: TGTGCCAGCAGCTTAGACCCAGGGCAGCGCACAGATACGCAGTATTTT. Complete variable domain (other parts from reference TRBV7-9 and TRBJ2-3): DTGVSQNPRHKITKRGQNVTFRCDPISEHNRLYWYRQTLGQGPEFLTYFQNEAQLEKSRLLSDRFSAERPKGSFSTLEIQRTEQGDSAMYLCASSLDPGQRTDTQYFGPGTRLTVL.

In its sample, this clonotype was seen a few times. This chain links TRBV7-9 with TRBJ2-3; D is perhaps TRBD1 (6 bases). The CDR3 loop spans 14 amino acids. V shed 5 bases and J shed 1 base, with 10 bases lying between them. Germline V gene lookup returns CDR1 SEHNR and CDR2 FQNEAQ (reference sequence). Here the CDR3 DNA reads TGTGCCAGCAGCCACTACAGGGGCACAGATACGCAGTATTTT. Translating gives CASSHYRGTDTQYF.

The rearrangement links TRBV20-1 to TRBJ2-7; D might be TRBD1 (5 bases). Germline CDR1 reads DFQATT; CDR2 reads SNEGSKA (reference sequence). This CDR3 contains 12 residues. V lost 3 bases and J 2 bases, leaving 8 bases between the germline ends. The DNA for the CDR3 is TGCAGTGCTAGGACAGCTACCTACGAGCAGTACTTC. Its translation is CSARTATYEQYF.

Only a few counts were recorded for this clonotype. This chain connects TRBV5-1 to TRBJ1-2; perhaps TRBD1 as D (5 bases). Germline CDR1 reads SGHRS; CDR2 reads YFSETQ. V lost 4 bases and J lost 4, with 11 bases in between. The CDR3 consists of 13 residues. For the CDR3, the DNA is TGCGCCAGCAGCGACCCTGGGGGCTATGGCTACACCTTC. Protein: CASSDPGGYGYTF.

The chain carries TRBV6-2 or TRBV6-3 and TRBJ2-2; D tentatively reads TRBD1 or TRBD2 (6 bases each). The germline V gene has CDR1 MNHEY and CDR2 SVGEGT. V lost 5 bases and J lost 2, with 9 bases in between. The CDR3 spans 14 residues. CDR3: CASSGGRNTGELFF. The DNA for the CDR3 is TGTGCCAGCAGTGGGGGGCGTAACACCGGGGAGCTGTTTTTT.

This clonotype was seen a few times. This chain connects TRBV29-1 to TRBJ1-2, with D unresolved. Germline CDR1 SQVTM, CDR2 ANQGSEA. The V gene lost 3 bases and the J gene lost 2 bases, with 13 bases spanning the gap. The CDR3 consists of 14 residues. The CDR3 coding sequence is TGCAGCGTTGAGGTCGGGGTGACCAACTATGGCTACACCTTC. Translating gives CSVEVGVTNYGYTF.

This clonotype was picked up a small number of times. CDR3 region: CASRGTGGEKLFF. The CDR3 coding sequence is TGTGCCAGCAGAGGGACAGGTGGCGAAAAACTGTTTTTT. The rearrangement links TRBV12-3 or TRBV12-4 to TRBJ1-4; 8 nucleotides match TRBD1. The CDR3 length is 13 residues. V shed 6 bases, J shed 8 bases, and the junction held 5 bases outside the gene matches.

This rearrangement joins TRBV6-2 or TRBV6-3 to TRBJ2-3; TRBD2 aligns across 8 bases. After removal of 6 bases from V and 3 bases from J, the junction contained 5 bases not matched to a gene. The CDR3 has 14 residues. CDR1 is MNHEY and CDR2 is SVGEGT in the germline V gene. CDR3 residues: CASRIAGLTDTQYF. CDR3 DNA sequence: TGTGCCAGCAGGATAGCGGGGTTGACAGATACGCAGTATTTT.

The V call is TRBV5-1, the J call TRBJ2-3, with 8 bases that match TRBD1. J lost 6 bases, V lost 3 bases, and 9 bases had no gene match. The CDR3 consists of 15 residues. CDR1 is SGHRS and CDR2 is YFSETQ in the germline V gene. In nucleotides, the CDR3 is TGCGCCAGCAGCTCACCACAGGGGGTGGATGATACGCAGTATTTT. This translates into CASSSPQGVDDTQYF.

The rearrangement uses TRBV2 and TRBJ2-3; D remains unclear. The V and J ends lost 1 base and 4 bases respectively, with 18 bases between them. CDR1 is SNHLY and CDR2 is FYNNEI in the germline V gene. The CDR3 sequence is 17 residues long. The CDR3 loop is CASSEGPPTATADTQYF. CDR3 in DNA: TGTGCCAGCAGTGAAGGCCCCCCGACGGCGACCGCAGATACGCAGTATTTT.

The V and J genes are TRBV5-6 and TRBJ2-7; no clear D gene. This CDR3 is 15 amino acids long. CDR1 and CDR2 (germline): SGHDT, YYEEEE. Trimming cost V 4 bases and J 4 bases, with 18 bases left between them. CDR3 in amino acids: CASSTAPGRWYEQYV. The CDR3 bases are TGTGCCAGCAGCACAGCCCCAGGCAGGTGGTACGAGCAGTACGTC.